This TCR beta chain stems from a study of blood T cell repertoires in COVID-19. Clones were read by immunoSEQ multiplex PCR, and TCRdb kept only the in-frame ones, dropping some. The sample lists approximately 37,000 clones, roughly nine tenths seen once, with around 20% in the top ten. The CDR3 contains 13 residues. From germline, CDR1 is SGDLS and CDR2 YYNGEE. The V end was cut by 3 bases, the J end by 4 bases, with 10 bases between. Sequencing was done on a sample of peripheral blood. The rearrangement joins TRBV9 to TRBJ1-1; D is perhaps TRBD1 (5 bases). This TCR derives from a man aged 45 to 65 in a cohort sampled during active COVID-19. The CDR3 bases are TGTGCCAGCAGCGACGGCGGGGGCACTGAAGCTTTCTTT. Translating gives CASSDGGGTEAFF.